This TCR beta chain was recovered during a study of blood T cells in healthy people across ages. This clonotype was found a few times. Its matching antigen is unknown. CDR3 length equals 13 residues. V was shortened by 8 bases and J by 5 bases, with 14 bases between the two germline ends. Per the germline V gene, CDR1 is MNHEY and CDR2 is SMNVEV (reference sequence). For the second PCR, which ran for 7 to 11 cycles, a sample-barcoded 5' primer and a J-beta primer mix were used. TCRdb reanalysed the 5' RACE reads using MiXCR and keeps one entry per CDR3 protein. The sample contains about a million distinct CDR3 sequences, 51% of which appear only once. Findings and caveats of the study: For the donors, CMV status was unknown and possibly confounded expanded clonotype changes. Observed TCR beta diversity per million T cells went down as age went up. This fall followed a roughly linear course with age.

The specimen sequenced was blood. J is TRBJ2-3 and V is TRBV27, with D perhaps assigned TRBD1 or TRBD2 (6 bases each). This receptor was taken from a woman between 55 and 75 years old in good health. The CDR3 DNA reads TGTGCCAGCCTCCGGAGGGGGGAAGATACGCAGTATTTT. Its translation: CASLRRGEDTQYF.